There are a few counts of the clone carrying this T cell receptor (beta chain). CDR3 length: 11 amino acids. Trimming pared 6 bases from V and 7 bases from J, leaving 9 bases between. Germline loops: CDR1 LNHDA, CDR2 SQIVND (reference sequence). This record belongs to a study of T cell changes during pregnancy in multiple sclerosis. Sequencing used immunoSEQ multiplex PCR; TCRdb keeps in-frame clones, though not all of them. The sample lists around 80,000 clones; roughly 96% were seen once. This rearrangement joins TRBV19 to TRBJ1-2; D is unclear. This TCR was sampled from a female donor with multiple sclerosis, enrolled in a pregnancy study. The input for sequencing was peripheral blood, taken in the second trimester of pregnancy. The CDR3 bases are TGTGCCAGTAGATACATCCTTGGCTACACCTTC. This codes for CASRYILGYTF.